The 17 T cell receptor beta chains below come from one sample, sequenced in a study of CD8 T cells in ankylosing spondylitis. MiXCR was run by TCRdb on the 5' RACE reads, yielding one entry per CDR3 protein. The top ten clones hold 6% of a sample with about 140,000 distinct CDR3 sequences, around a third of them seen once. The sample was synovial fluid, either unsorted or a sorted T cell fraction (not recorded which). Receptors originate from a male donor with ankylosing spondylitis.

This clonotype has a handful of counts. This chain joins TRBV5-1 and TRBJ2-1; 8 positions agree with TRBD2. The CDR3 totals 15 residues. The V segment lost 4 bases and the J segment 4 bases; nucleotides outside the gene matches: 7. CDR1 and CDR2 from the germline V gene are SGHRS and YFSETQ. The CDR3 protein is CASSPGGGSYNEQFF. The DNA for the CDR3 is TGCGCCAGCAGCCCGGGGGGGGGTTCTTACAATGAGCAGTTCTTC.

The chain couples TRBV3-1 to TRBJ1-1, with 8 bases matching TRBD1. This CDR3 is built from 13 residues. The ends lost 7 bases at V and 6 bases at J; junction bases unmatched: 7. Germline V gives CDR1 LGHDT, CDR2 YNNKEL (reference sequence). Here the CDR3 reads CASTRGRGAEAFF. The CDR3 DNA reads TGTGCCAGCACCAGGGGGCGTGGAGCTGAAGCTTTCTTT.

The CDR3 reads CSAEREDLNTEAFF. In DNA, the CDR3 is TGCAGTGCTGAACGAGAGGATCTGAACACTGAAGCTTTCTTT. The chain combines TRBV20-1 with TRBJ1-1; no clear D. The ends were cut back, 5 bases at V and 0 bases at J, with 13 bases in the middle. The germline V gene encodes CDR1 DFQATT and CDR2 SNEGSKA (reference sequence). The CDR3 covers 14 residues.

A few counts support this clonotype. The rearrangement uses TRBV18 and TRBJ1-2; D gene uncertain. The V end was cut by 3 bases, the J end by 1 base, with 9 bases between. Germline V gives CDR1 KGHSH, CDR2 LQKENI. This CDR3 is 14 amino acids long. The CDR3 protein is CASSPAGFNYGYTF. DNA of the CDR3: TGTGCCAGCTCACCCGCGGGGTTTAACTATGGCTACACCTTC.

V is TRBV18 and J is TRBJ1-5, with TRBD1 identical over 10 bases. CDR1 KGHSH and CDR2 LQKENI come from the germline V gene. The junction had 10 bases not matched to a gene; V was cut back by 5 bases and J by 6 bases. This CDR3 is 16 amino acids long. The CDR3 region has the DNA TGTGCCAGCTCAAACCCTCGGACAGGGGGGAGTCAGCCCCAGCATTTT. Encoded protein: CASSNPRTGGSQPQHF.

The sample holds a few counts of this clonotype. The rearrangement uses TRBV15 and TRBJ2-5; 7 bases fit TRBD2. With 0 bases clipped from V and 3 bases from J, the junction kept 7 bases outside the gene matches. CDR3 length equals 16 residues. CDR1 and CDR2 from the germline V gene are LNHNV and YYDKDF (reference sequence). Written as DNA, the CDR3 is TGTGCCACCAGCAGAGACGGGAGGTCAGTCGAAGAGACCCAGTACTTC. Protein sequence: CATSRDGRSVEETQYF.

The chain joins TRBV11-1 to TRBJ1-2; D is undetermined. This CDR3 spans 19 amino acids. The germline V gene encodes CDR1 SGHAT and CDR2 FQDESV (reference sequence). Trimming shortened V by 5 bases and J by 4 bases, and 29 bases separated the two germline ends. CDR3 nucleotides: TGTGCCAGCAGCCCCCGTTTCCCGAACGTCGGGCCCCAATCCTATGGCTACACCTTC. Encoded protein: CASSPRFPNVGPQSYGYTF.

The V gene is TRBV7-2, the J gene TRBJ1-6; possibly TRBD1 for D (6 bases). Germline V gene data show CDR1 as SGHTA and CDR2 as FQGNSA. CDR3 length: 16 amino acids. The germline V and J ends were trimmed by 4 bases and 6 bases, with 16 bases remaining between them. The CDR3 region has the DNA TGTGCCAGCAGCTCATGGGGGGGCGCAGCTAATTCACCCCTCCACTTT. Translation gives CASSSWGGAANSPLHF.

The CDR3 reads CASSLVAGGPSSYNEQFF. As DNA, the CDR3 is TGTGCCAGCAGCTTGGTTGCCGGGGGCCCTAGCTCCTACAATGAGCAGTTCTTC. The V call is TRBV5-5, the J call TRBJ2-1; tentatively, D is TRBD1 or TRBD2 (6 bases each). The CDR3 is 18 residues long. V lost 0 bases, J lost 0 bases, and 16 bases lay in between. From germline, CDR1 is SGHKS and CDR2 YYEKEE (reference sequence).

The CDR3 here is CSASRQGPNTEAFF. CDR3 bases: TGCAGTGCTAGTCGCCAGGGACCGAACACTGAAGCTTTCTTT. The genes are TRBV20-1 and TRBJ1-1; TRBD1 might be the D (5 bases). Germline V gene data show CDR1 as DFQATT and CDR2 as SNEGSKA (reference sequence). The CDR3 runs to 14 residues. V was clipped by 3 bases and J by 1 base, with 12 bases between them.

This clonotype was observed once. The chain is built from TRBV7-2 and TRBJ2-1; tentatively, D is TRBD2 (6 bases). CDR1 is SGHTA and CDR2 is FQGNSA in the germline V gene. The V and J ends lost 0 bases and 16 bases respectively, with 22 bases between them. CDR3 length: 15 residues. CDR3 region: CASSLAVRGQGSYFF. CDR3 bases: TGTGCCAGCAGCTTAGCGGTGCGGGGCCAAGGTTCGTACTTCTTC.

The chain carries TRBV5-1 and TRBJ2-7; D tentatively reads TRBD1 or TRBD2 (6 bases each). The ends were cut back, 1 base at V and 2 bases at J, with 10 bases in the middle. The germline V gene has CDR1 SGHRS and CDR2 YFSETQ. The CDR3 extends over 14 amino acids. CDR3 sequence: CASSLIGGPYEQYF. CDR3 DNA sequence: TGCGCCAGCAGCTTGATTGGGGGGCCCTACGAGCAGTACTTC.

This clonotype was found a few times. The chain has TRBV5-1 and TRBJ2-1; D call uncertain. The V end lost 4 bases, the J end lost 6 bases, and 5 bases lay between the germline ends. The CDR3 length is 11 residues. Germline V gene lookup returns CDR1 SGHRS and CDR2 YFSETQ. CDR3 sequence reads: CASSLSNEQFF. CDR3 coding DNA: TGCGCCAGCAGCCTGAGCAATGAGCAGTTCTTC.

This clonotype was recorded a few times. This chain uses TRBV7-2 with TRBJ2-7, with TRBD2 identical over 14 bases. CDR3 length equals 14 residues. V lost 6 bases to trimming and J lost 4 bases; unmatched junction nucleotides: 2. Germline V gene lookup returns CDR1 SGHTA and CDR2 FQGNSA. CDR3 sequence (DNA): TGTGCCAGCAGGACTAGCGGGAGGGGGTACGAGCAGTACTTC. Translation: CASRTSGRGYEQYF.

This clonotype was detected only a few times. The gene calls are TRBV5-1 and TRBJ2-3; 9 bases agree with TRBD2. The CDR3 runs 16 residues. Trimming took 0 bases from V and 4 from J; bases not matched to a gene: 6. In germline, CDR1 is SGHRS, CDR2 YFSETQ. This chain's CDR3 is CASSLDAGGPSDTQYF. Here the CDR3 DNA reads TGCGCCAGCAGCTTGGATGCGGGAGGGCCCTCAGATACGCAGTATTTT. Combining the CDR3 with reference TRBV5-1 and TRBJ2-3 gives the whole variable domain KAGVTQTPRYLIKTRGQQVTLSCSPISGHRSVSWYQQTPGQGLQFLFEYFSETQRNKGNFPGRFSGRQFSNSRSEMNVSTLELGDSALYLCASSLDAGGPSDTQYFGPGTRLTVL.

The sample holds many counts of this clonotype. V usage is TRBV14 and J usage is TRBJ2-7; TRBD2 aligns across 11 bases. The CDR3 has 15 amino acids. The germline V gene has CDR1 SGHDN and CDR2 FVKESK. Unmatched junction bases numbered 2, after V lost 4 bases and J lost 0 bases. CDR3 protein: CASSPLAGASYEQYF. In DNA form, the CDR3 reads TGTGCCAGCAGCCCACTAGCGGGAGCCTCCTACGAGCAGTACTTC.

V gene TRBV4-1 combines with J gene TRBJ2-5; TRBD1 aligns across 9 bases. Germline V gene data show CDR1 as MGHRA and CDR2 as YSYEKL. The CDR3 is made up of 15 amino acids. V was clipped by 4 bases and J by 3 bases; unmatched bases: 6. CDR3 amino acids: CASSRPGQGEETQYF. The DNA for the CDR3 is TGCGCCAGCAGCCGACCGGGACAGGGAGAAGAGACCCAGTACTTC.